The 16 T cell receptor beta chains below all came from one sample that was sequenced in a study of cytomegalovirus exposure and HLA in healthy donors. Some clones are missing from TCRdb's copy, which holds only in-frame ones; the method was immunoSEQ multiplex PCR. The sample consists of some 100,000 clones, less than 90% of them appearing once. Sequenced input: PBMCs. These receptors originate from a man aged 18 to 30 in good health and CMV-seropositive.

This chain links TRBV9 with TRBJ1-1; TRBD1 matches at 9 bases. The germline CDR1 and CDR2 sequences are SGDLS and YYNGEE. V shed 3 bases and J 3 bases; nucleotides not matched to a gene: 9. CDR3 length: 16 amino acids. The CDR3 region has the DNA TGTGCCAGCAGCGACACAGGGGGCGCCTGGGACACTGAAGCTTTCTTT. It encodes CASSDTGGAWDTEAFF.

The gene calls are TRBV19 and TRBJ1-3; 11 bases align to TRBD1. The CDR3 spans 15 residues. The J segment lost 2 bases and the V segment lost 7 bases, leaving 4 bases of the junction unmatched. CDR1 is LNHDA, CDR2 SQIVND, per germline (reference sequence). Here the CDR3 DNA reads TGTGCCAGTACCCCGGGACAGGGGGCTGGAAACACCATATATTTT. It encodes CASTPGQGAGNTIYF.

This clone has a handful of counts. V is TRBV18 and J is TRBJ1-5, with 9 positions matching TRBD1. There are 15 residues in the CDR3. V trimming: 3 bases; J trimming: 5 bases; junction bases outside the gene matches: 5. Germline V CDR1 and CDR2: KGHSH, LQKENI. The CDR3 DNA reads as TGTGCCAGCTCACCGACAGGGGGGAATGATCAGCCCCAGCATTTT. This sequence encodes CASSPTGGNDQPQHF.

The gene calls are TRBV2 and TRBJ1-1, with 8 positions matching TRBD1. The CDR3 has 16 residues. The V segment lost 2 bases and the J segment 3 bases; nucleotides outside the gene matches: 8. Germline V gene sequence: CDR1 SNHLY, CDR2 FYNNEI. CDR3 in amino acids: CASSEMGRGPDTEAFF. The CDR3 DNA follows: TGTGCCAGCAGTGAAATGGGCAGGGGGCCCGACACTGAAGCTTTCTTT.

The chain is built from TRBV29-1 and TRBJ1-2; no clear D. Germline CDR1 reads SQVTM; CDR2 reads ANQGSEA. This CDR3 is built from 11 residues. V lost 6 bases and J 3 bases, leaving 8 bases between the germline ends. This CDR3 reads CSVNRDYGYTF. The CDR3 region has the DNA TGCAGCGTAAACAGAGACTATGGCTACACCTTC.

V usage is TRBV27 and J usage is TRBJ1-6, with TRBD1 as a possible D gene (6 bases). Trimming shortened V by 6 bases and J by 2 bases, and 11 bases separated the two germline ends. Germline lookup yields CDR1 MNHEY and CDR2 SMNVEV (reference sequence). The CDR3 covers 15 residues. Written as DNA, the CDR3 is TGTGCCAGCAGGGCAAACAGGGCCTATAATTCACCCCTCCACTTT. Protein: CASRANRAYNSPLHF.

The CDR3 protein is CASSYLGGAQETQYF. The CDR3 nucleotides are TGTGCCAGCAGCTACCTCGGGGGGGCCCAGGAGACCCAGTACTTC. V and J are TRBV6-1 and TRBJ2-5; 8 bases are shared with TRBD2. Germline V gene lookup returns CDR1 MNHNS and CDR2 SASEGT. The CDR3 runs to 15 residues. Trimming removed 6 bases from V and 5 bases from J; junction bases left unmatched: 11.

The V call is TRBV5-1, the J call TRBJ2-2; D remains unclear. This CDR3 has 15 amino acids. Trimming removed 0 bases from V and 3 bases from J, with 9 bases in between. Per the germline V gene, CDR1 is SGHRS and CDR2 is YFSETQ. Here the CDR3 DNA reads TGCGCCAGCAGCTTGGGAGGCCCTGACACCGGGGAGCTGTTTTTT. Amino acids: CASSLGGPDTGELFF.

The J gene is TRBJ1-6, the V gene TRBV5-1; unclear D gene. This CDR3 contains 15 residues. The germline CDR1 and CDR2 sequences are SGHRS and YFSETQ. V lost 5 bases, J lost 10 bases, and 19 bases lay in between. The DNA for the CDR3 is TGCGCCAGCAGGGTCAATGGCAATGGAGGCTCACCCCTCCACTTT. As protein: CASRVNGNGGSPLHF.

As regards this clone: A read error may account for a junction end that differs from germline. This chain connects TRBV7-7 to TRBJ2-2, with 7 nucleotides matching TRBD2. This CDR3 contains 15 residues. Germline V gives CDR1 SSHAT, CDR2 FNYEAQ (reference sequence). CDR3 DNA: TGTGCTAGCAGCTCAGGCGGGAGCCCCACCGGGGAGCTGTTTTTT. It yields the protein CASSSGGSPTGELFF.

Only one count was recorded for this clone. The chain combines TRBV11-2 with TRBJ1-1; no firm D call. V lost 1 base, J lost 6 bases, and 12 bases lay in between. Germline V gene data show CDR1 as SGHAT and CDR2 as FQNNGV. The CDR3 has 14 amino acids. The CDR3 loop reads CASSLVPGSAEAFF. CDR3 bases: TGTGCCAGCAGCTTAGTCCCGGGGTCGGCTGAAGCTTTCTTT.

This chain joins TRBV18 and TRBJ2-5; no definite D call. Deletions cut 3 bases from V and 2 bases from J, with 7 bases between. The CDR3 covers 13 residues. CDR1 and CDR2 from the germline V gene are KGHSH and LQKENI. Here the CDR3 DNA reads TGTGCCAGCTCACCCGGAGTACAAGAGACCCAGTACTTC. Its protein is CASSPGVQETQYF.

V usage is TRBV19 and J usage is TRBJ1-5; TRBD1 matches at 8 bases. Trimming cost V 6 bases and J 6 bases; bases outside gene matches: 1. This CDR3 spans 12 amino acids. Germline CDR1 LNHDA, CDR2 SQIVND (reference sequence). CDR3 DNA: TGTGCCAGTAGGACAGGGGTTCAGCCCCAGCATTTT. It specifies CASRTGVQPQHF.

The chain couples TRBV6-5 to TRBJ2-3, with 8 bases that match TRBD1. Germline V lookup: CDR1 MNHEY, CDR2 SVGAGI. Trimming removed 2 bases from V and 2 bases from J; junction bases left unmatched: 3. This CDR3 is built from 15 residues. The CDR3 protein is CASSYGTGTTDTQYF. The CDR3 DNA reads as TGTGCCAGCAGTTACGGGACAGGAACCACAGATACGCAGTATTTT.

CDR3 in amino acids: CASSPRGTGLSTDTQYF. CDR3 nucleotides: TGTGCCAGTAGCCCAAGGGGGACAGGGCTTAGCACAGATACGCAGTATTTT. This sequence joins TRBV19 and TRBJ2-3, with 9 nucleotides matching TRBD1. Germline V gene data show CDR1 as LNHDA and CDR2 as SQIVND (reference sequence). This CDR3 comprises 17 residues. The trim removed 6 bases at V and 0 bases at J, leaving 10 bases unmatched.

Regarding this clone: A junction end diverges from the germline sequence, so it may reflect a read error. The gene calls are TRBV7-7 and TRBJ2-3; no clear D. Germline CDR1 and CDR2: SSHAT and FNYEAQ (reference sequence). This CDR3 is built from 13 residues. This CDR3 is CASSLSPQNTQYF. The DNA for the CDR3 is TGTGCTAGCAGCTTGTCTCCGCAGAATACGCAGTATTTT.